This TCR beta chain was observed in a study of cytomegalovirus exposure and HLA in healthy donors. V shed 1 base and J 8 bases; nucleotides not matched to a gene: 8. The CDR3 runs 15 residues. The germline CDR1 and CDR2 sequences are SEHNR and FQNEAQ (reference sequence). With regard to this clone: The antigen is not known.

Study-level findings and limits: Subsequent analysis found a tendency for first-cohort TCR clusters to co-occur within the 95 to 150 validation repertoires. Most TCRs appeared rarely, but some public TCRs recurred in many donors. Reported performance of the classifier showed diagnosis of cytomegalovirus status with high specificity and sensitivity.

Separate from the approximately 600-subject first cohort was the approximately 120-subject validation cohort, to which the donors belonged. Using immunoSEQ multiplex PCR, the repertoire was profiled, and TCRdb retains in-frame clones only, with some absent. The sample records some 170,000 clones, around 81% being singletons. The J gene is TRBJ2-1, the V gene TRBV7-9; 7 bases fit TRBD2. Sequenced sample: PBMCs. This sequence was found in a man aged 25-40 years in good health and CMV-seropositive. The CDR3 DNA reads as TGTGCCAGCAGCTTAGGAGGGCGGGAGTTCGATGAGCAGTTCTTC. Residues: CASSLGGREFDEQFF.